The clone carrying this T cell receptor (beta chain) has just a few counts. The data are from a study of blood T cell repertoires in COVID-19. Study-wide background: Samples representing acute and convalescent COVID-19 were sourced from the United States, Italy and Spain. The analysed material was cDNA or gDNA that came from T cells, B-cell-depleted T cells, or PBMCs.

V trimming: 1 base; J trimming: 4 bases; junction bases outside the gene matches: 6. From germline, CDR1 is LGHNA and CDR2 YSLEER. The CDR3 has 15 residues. Authors' analysis steps: Estimated nucleated cell counts came from reference gene primer amplification. Assay used: immunoSEQ multiplex PCR; TCRdb lists only in-frame clones, some missing. That table is the source of V, J and clone size, and D and trimming were worked out from the DNA. The repertoire holds over 90,000 clones, with 81% as singletons. J is TRBJ2-7 and V is TRBV4-3; 8 nucleotides line up with TRBD2. The sequence derives from an older man with active or convalescent COVID-19. Sequenced input: peripheral blood. The CDR3 loop reads CASSQGVAGQYEQYF. The CDR3 bases are TGCGCCAGCAGCCAAGGGGTAGCGGGACAATACGAGCAGTACTTC.